Following are 30 T cell receptor beta chains from one sample sequenced in a study of T cell changes during pregnancy in multiple sclerosis. Assay: immunoSEQ multiplex PCR; the TCRdb copy retains only in-frame clones and omits some. The sample holds tens of thousands of clones; about 94% are singletons and the top ten take approximately 3.4%. The source material was CD8+ T cells from peripheral blood mononuclear cells, sampled in the second trimester of pregnancy. These receptors originate from a female donor with multiple sclerosis, enrolled in a pregnancy study.

This clone was recorded once. V is TRBV19 and J is TRBJ1-1; tentative D call: TRBD1 (6 bases). The germline gives CDR1 LNHDA, CDR2 SQIVND (reference sequence). V was pared by 2 bases and J by 4 bases, with 8 bases between. This CDR3 spans 13 amino acids. The CDR3 is CASSILGATEAFF. In DNA form, the CDR3 reads TGTGCCAGTAGTATATTGGGGGCCACTGAAGCTTTCTTT.

The rearrangement joins TRBV4-1 to TRBJ2-5; D might be TRBD2 (5 bases). This CDR3 has 16 amino acids. Germline V gives CDR1 MGHRA, CDR2 YSYEKL. Trimming cost V 3 bases and J 0 bases, with 14 bases left between them. Here the CDR3 reads CASSHPGSAYQETQYF. In nucleotides, the CDR3 is TGCGCCAGCAGCCACCCGGGATCCGCGTACCAAGAGACCCAGTACTTC.

The chain recombines TRBV27 with TRBJ2-1, with 9 bases that match TRBD1. V was clipped by 5 bases and J by 4 bases; unmatched bases: 3. The V gene's germline CDR1 is MNHEY and CDR2 SMNVEV (reference sequence). This CDR3 has 14 residues. The CDR3 region is CASSIQGAYNEQFF. The CDR3 DNA is TGTGCCAGCAGTATACAGGGGGCTTACAATGAGCAGTTCTTC.

The table lists this clone with a count of one. The chain carries TRBV7-9 and TRBJ1-2, with 7 bases that match TRBD1. CDR1 and CDR2 from the germline V gene are SEHNR and FQNEAQ (reference sequence). The length of the CDR3 is 13 residues. V lost 1 base, J lost 8 bases, and 4 bases stayed unmatched. CDR3 in DNA: TGTGCCAGCAGCTTAGACAGGGGCGTCGGCTACACCTTC. Translating it yields CASSLDRGVGYTF.

The rearrangement uses TRBV21-1 and TRBJ1-5; the table gives TRBD1 as D, unverified against the DNA. TRBV21-1 is an annotated pseudogene. CDR3 length: 12 residues. In nucleotides, the CDR3 is TGTGCCAGCAGCGGGCGGACAGGGGGCCAGCATTTT. It is translated as CASSGRTGGQHF.

This chain connects TRBV13 to TRBJ2-2; D uncertain. The CDR3 length is 11 residues. V was pared by 7 bases and J by 3 bases, with 3 bases between. Germline CDR1 reads PRHDT; CDR2 reads FYEKMQ (reference sequence). The CDR3 reads CASTDTGELFF. Written as DNA, the CDR3 is TGTGCCAGCACCGACACCGGGGAGCTGTTTTTT. The entire variable domain, with the rest obtained from reference TRBV13 and TRBJ2-2, is as follows: AAGVIQSPRHLIKEKRETATLKCYPIPRHDTVYWYQQGPGQDPQFLISFYEKMQSDKGSIPDRFSAQQFSDYHSELNMSSLELGDSALYFCASTDTGELFFGEGSRLTVL.

This CDR3 reads CASSHPGTGYEQYF. In DNA form, the CDR3 reads TGCGCCAGCAGCCACCCCGGGACAGGCTACGAGCAGTACTTC. V usage is TRBV4-1 and J usage is TRBJ2-7; 8 bases map to TRBD1. Looked up from germline, CDR1 is MGHRA and CDR2 is YSYEKL. V shed 3 bases and J 3 bases; nucleotides not matched to a gene: 4. The CDR3 contains 14 residues.

This chain links TRBV29-1 with TRBJ1-2; 7 nucleotides agree with TRBD1. This CDR3 contains 12 residues. V trimming: 7 bases; J trimming: 4 bases; junction bases outside the gene matches: 6. Germline-derived CDR1 and CDR2 are SQVTM and ANQGSEA. The CDR3 loop is CSEPTGSYGYTF. The CDR3 coding sequence is TGCAGCGAGCCGACAGGGTCCTATGGCTACACCTTC.

This sequence joins TRBV9 and TRBJ2-1; D is uncertain. Trimming took off 7 bases at V and 0 bases at J, with 11 bases between the two ends. CDR3 length: 14 residues. The germline CDR1 and CDR2 sequences are SGDLS and YYNGEE. This chain's CDR3 is CASSVSSSYNEQFF. CDR3 in DNA: TGTGCCAGCTCTGTTTCCAGCTCCTACAATGAGCAGTTCTTC.

The chain combines TRBV4-3 with TRBJ2-7; D might be TRBD1 (5 bases). This CDR3 spans 16 amino acids. Germline values: CDR1 LGHNA, CDR2 YSLEER. V was pared by 0 bases and J by 6 bases, with 18 bases between. The CDR3 DNA is TGCGCCAGCAGCCAAGATGGCCAGGGATACTGGGGCGAGCAGTACTTC. It translates to CASSQDGQGYWGEQYF.

V is TRBV19 and J is TRBJ1-1; 11 bases are a match to TRBD1. This CDR3 has 14 amino acids. With 6 bases clipped from V and 6 bases from J, the junction kept 6 bases outside the gene matches. Germline V gene lookup returns CDR1 LNHDA and CDR2 SQIVND (reference sequence). The CDR3 DNA is TGTGCCAGTAGCCTTCCGGGACAGGGGGCTGAAGCTTTCTTT. This translates into CASSLPGQGAEAFF.

The chain employs TRBV2 and TRBJ1-5; 8 bases line up with TRBD1. V lost 4 bases and J lost 2; bases outside the gene matches: 4. The V gene's germline CDR1 is SNHLY and CDR2 FYNNEI. This CDR3 region has 15 residues. The CDR3 reads CASSGQGAGNQPQHF. The CDR3 bases are TGTGCCAGCAGTGGTCAGGGGGCGGGCAATCAGCCCCAGCATTTT.

The genes are TRBV5-5 and TRBJ2-5, with 11 positions matching TRBD1. V lost 4 bases, J lost 9 bases, and 5 bases stayed unmatched. The length of the CDR3 is 13 residues. Per germline, CDR1 SGHKS and CDR2 YYEKEE (reference sequence). For the CDR3, the DNA is TGTGCCAGCAGCGCGGACAGGGGGCAGCCCCAGTACTTC. This encodes CASSADRGQPQYF.

The chain has TRBV2 and TRBJ2-7; 7 bases agree with TRBD1. The CDR3 runs 16 residues. The ends lost 7 bases at V and 1 base at J; junction bases unmatched: 13. CDR1 is SNHLY and CDR2 is FYNNEI in the germline V gene. The CDR3 spells CASTGFRDSVSYEQYF. For the CDR3, the DNA is TGTGCCAGCACCGGGTTTCGGGACAGCGTTTCCTACGAGCAGTACTTC.

The rearrangement joins TRBV28 to TRBJ2-2, with D uncertain. Germline CDR1 is MDHEN and CDR2 is SYDVKM. The CDR3 covers 17 residues. V dropped 3 bases and J dropped 1 base, with 15 bases sitting between them. The CDR3 protein is CASSFPLQRKNTGELFF. The CDR3 DNA sequence: TGTGCCAGCAGTTTCCCCCTCCAGCGTAAGAACACCGGGGAGCTGTTTTTT.

The rearrangement links TRBV7-9 to TRBJ2-7; D remains unclear. From germline, CDR1 is SEHNR and CDR2 FQNEAQ (reference sequence). The CDR3 covers 15 residues. V lost 5 bases and J lost 4, with 18 bases in between. CDR3 sequence reads: CASSRRRIPIYEQYF. DNA of the CDR3: TGTGCCAGCAGCCGTCGAAGAATCCCTATATACGAGCAGTACTTC.

This rearrangement joins TRBV30 to TRBJ1-5, with D possibly being TRBD1 (5 bases). V was trimmed by 2 bases and J by 2 bases, leaving 16 bases between them. Germline CDR1 and CDR2: GTSNPN and SVGIG (reference sequence). This CDR3 region has 16 residues. The CDR3 nucleotides are TGTGCCTGGAGTTCCAAAAGGGGTTTTGGCAATCAGCCCCAGCATTTT. This sequence encodes CAWSSKRGFGNQPQHF.

J is TRBJ2-7 and V is TRBV6-1; 8 bases agree with TRBD2. Per the germline V gene, CDR1 is MNHNS and CDR2 is SASEGT. V trimming: 3 bases; J trimming: 1 base; junction bases outside the gene matches: 2. This CDR3 spans 14 amino acids. This CDR3 reads CASSEREESYEQYF. The CDR3 nucleotides read TGTGCCAGCAGTGAGCGGGAGGAGTCCTACGAGCAGTACTTC.

The V call is TRBV7-2, the J call TRBJ2-1; the match to TRBD2 covers 8 bases. The CDR3 runs to 15 residues. Germline V gene sequence: CDR1 SGHTA, CDR2 FQGNSA. With V trimmed by 3 bases and J by 7 bases, 8 bases remained unmatched. Here the CDR3 reads CASSFGGGGGNEQFF. The CDR3 DNA reads as TGTGCCAGCAGCTTCGGGGGAGGCGGGGGGAATGAGCAGTTCTTC.

The CDR3 sequence is CASSPRTSGFTDTQYF. The CDR3, as DNA: TGTGCCAGCAGCCCTCGGACTAGCGGGTTCACAGATACGCAGTATTTT. The chain is built from TRBV9 and TRBJ2-3; 11 nucleotides line up with TRBD2. Germline values: CDR1 SGDLS, CDR2 YYNGEE. The CDR3 is made up of 16 amino acids. With 4 bases clipped from V and 2 bases from J, the junction kept 6 bases outside the gene matches.

The chain is built from TRBV6-6 and TRBJ2-7, with unresolved D. The germline gives CDR1 MNHNY, CDR2 SVGAGI (reference sequence). Between the trimmed V and J ends, which lost 2 bases and 5 bases, there was a span of 13 bases. The CDR3 length is 14 residues. The CDR3 sequence is CASSYGQEVNEQYF. CDR3 coding DNA: TGTGCCAGCAGTTACGGCCAGGAAGTAAACGAGCAGTACTTC.

V gene TRBV19 combines with J gene TRBJ1-1, with 10 nucleotides matching TRBD1. The ends lost 4 bases at V and 4 bases at J; junction bases unmatched: 3. Germline V CDR1 and CDR2: LNHDA, SQIVND (reference sequence). This CDR3 region has 14 residues. The CDR3 here is CASSTGQGVTEAFF. The CDR3 nucleotides read TGTGCCAGTAGTACAGGACAGGGGGTCACTGAAGCTTTCTTT.

J is TRBJ2-7 and V is TRBV28; 11 nucleotides line up with TRBD1. The CDR3 loop spans 14 amino acids. The V segment lost 5 bases and the J segment 6 bases; nucleotides outside the gene matches: 6. The V gene's germline CDR1 is MDHEN and CDR2 SYDVKM. The CDR3: CASSTRTGGPEQYF. In DNA, the CDR3 is TGTGCCAGCAGTACCCGGACAGGGGGCCCCGAGCAGTACTTC.

This clone turned up a few times. This chain joins TRBV27 and TRBJ2-7; 10 bases are shared with TRBD1. The V segment lost 6 bases and the J segment 4 bases; nucleotides outside the gene matches: 3. Germline V gene data show CDR1 as MNHEY and CDR2 as SMNVEV (reference sequence). This CDR3 has 13 residues. The CDR3 here is CASRTGGIYEQYF. The CDR3 region has the DNA TGTGCCAGCAGGACAGGGGGCATTTACGAGCAGTACTTC.

This clone was picked up one time. V usage is TRBV28 and J usage is TRBJ2-7, with 8 bases that match TRBD2. Germline assignment: CDR1 MDHEN and CDR2 SYDVKM. The CDR3 spans 18 residues. With V trimmed by 6 bases and J by 0 bases, 16 bases remained unmatched. CDR3 residues: CASSTFGLATYSSYEQYF. CDR3 bases: TGTGCCAGCAGCACATTCGGACTAGCCACTTATAGCTCCTACGAGCAGTACTTC. The full variable domain, in which reference TRBV28 and TRBJ2-7 provide the parts outside the CDR3, is DVKVTQSSRYLVKRTGEKVFLECVQDMDHENMFWYRQDPGLGLRLIYFSYDVKMKEKGDIPEGYSVSREKKERFSLILESASTNQTSMYLCASSTFGLATYSSYEQYFGPGTRLTVT.

The chain joins TRBV27 to TRBJ1-2; a weak D match, TRBD1 (6 bases). CDR1 is MNHEY and CDR2 is SMNVEV in the germline V gene (reference sequence). Trimming removed 2 bases at V and 4 bases at J, with 11 bases between. The CDR3 runs 14 residues. This chain's CDR3 is CASSLTGNIYGYTF. CDR3 sequence (DNA): TGTGCCAGCAGTTTAACAGGGAACATCTATGGCTACACCTTC.

The chain carries TRBV19 and TRBJ2-7; 11 nucleotides agree with TRBD2. V shed 2 bases and J 3 bases; nucleotides not matched to a gene: 3. Germline CDR1 is LNHDA and CDR2 is SQIVND (reference sequence). The CDR3 sequence is 15 residues long. DNA of the CDR3: TGTGCCAGTAGTATAACTAGCGGGAGATTCTACGAGCAGTACTTC. Residues: CASSITSGRFYEQYF.

This clone has a single count. The chain joins TRBV5-1 to TRBJ2-1; TRBD2 aligns across 8 bases. Losses at the gene ends were 2 bases for V and 10 bases for J; bases not matched to a gene: 5. Germline-derived CDR1 and CDR2 are SGHRS and YFSETQ. The CDR3 consists of 13 residues. CDR3 in DNA: TGCGCCAGCAGCTTCACTAGCGGAGTAGAGCAGTTCTTC. This sequence encodes CASSFTSGVEQFF.

V usage is TRBV19 and J usage is TRBJ2-7, with TRBD2 matching over 7 bases. The CDR3 consists of 17 residues. Germline CDR1 is LNHDA and CDR2 is SQIVND (reference sequence). Losses at the gene ends were 3 bases for V and 0 bases for J; bases not matched to a gene: 11. CDR3: CASSIYAGVDLSYEQYF. The CDR3 coding sequence is TGTGCCAGTAGTATCTATGCGGGGGTTGACCTCTCCTACGAGCAGTACTTC.

J is TRBJ2-2 and V is TRBV11-3, with 9 bases matching TRBD2. Germline CDR1 SGHNT, CDR2 YENEEA. Trimming took 3 bases from V and 3 from J; bases not matched to a gene: 14. This CDR3 is built from 19 residues. The CDR3 sequence: CASSFYSGRGMRDTGELFF. Here the CDR3 DNA reads TGTGCCAGCAGCTTCTATAGCGGGAGAGGGATGAGGGACACCGGGGAGCTGTTTTTT.